This record concerns one TCR beta chain sequence. These data belong to a study of cytomegalovirus exposure and HLA in healthy donors. 13 Jbeta primers and 60 Vbeta primers were used for the PCR. Assay: immunoSEQ multiplex PCR; the TCRdb copy retains only in-frame clones and omits some. The listing contains fewer than 150,000 clones. The clonotype comes from a middle-aged man in good health and CMV-seronegative. The specimen sequenced was PBMCs.

The CDR3, as DNA: TGTGCCAGCAGCTTAGACCGGACAGATACGCAGTATTTT. It specifies CASSLDRTDTQYF. The rearrangement joins TRBV7-7 to TRBJ2-3; D call uncertain. V was pared by 1 base and J by 3 bases, with 5 bases between. Germline values: CDR1 SSHAT, CDR2 FNYEAQ (reference sequence). The CDR3 runs to 13 residues.